This T cell receptor (beta chain) was captured in a study of CD8+CD57+ T cells in acquired aplastic anemia. The overall study: Each DNA sample taken from sorted CD4+ and CD8+ cells came to approximately 3 ug on average. Whole-study findings and limits: Simpson's diversity of CD8+ cells was not significantly different in patients compared with controls.

Sequencing was done on patients that had shown CD8+CD57+ cell expansion by flow cytometry. Patients were treatment-naive when blood was sampled. Profiling of TCR beta VDJ combinations and CDR3 sequences used genomic DNA as template. TCRdb fed the reads into MiXCR, producing one record per CDR3 protein. The table has about half a million distinct CDR3 sequences, around 30% seen once. The CDR3 has 15 residues. From germline, CDR1 is MNHNS and CDR2 SASEGT. With V trimmed by 6 bases and J by 4 bases, 6 bases remained unmatched. Turning to this clonotype: Its antigen is not known.

The sequence was collected from a human donor with aplastic anemia. The V and J genes are TRBV6-1 and TRBJ2-6; TRBD2 matches at 7 bases. Sequencing used sorted CD4+, CD8+, or CD8+CD57+ T cells (not recorded which) from PBMCs. The DNA of the CDR3 is TGTGCCAGCAGGACGGTGGGAGGGGGGGCCAACGTCCTGACTTTC. This translates into CASRTVGGGANVLTF.